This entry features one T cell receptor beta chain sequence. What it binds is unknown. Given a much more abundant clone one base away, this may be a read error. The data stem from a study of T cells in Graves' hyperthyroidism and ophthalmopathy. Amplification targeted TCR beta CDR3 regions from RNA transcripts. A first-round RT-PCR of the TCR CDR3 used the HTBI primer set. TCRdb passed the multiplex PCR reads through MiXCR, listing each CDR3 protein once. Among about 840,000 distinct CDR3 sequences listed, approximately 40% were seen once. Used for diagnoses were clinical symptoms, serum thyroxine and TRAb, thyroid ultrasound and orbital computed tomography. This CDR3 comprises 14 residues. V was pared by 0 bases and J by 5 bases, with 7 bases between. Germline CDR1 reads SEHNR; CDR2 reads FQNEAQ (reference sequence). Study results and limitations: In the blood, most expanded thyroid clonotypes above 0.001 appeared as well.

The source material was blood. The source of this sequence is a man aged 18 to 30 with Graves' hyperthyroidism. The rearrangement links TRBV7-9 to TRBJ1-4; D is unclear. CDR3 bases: TGTGCCAGCAGCTTAGCCTTGATGAATGAAAAACTGTTTTTT. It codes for CASSLALMNEKLFF.